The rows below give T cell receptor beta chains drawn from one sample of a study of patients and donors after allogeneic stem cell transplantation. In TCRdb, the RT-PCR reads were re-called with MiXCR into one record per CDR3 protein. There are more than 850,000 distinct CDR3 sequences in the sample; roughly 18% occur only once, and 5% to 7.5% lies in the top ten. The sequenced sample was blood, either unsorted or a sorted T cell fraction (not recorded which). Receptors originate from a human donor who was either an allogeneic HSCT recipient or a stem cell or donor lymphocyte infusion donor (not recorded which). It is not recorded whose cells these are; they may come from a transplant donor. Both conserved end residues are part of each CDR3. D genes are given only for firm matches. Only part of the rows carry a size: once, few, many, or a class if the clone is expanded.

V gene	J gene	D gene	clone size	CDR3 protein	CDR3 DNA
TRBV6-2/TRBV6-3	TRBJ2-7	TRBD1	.	CASSLYRGSSGGEQYF	TGTGCCAGCAGTTTATACAGGGGATCCTCAGGAGGCGAGCAGTACTTC
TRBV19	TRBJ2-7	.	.	CASSPVASAGYEQYF	TGTGCCAGTAGCCCAGTGGCAAGTGCTGGCTACGAGCAGTACTTC
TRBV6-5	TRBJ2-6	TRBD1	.	CASSYMGQISGANVLTF	TGTGCCAGCAGTTACATGGGACAGATCTCTGGGGCCAACGTCCTGACTTTC
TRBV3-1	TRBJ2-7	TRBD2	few	CASTQTSGVSYEQYF	TGTGCCAGCACCCAGACTAGCGGGGTCTCCTACGAGCAGTACTTC
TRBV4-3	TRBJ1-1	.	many	CASSRRTENTEAFF	TGCGCCAGCAGCCGTCGGACAGAGAACACTGAAGCTTTCTTT
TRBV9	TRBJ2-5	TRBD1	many	CASSPSGQGRGETQYF	TGTGCCAGCAGCCCCTCCGGACAGGGGCGAGGGGAGACCCAGTACTTC
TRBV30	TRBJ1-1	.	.	CAWSEKGQAFF	TGTGCCTGGAGTGAGAAGGGCCAAGCTTTCTTT
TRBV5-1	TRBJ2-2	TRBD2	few	CASSLVALAGLKNTGELFF	TGCGCCAGCAGCTTGGTAGCACTAGCGGGCCTAAAGAACACCGGGGAGCTGTTTTTT
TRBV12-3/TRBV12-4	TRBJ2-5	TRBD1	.	CASSFDRGIQETQYF	TGTGCCAGCAGTTTCGACAGGGGAATACAAGAGACCCAGTACTTC
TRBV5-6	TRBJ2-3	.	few	CASSFRFSGQPDTQYF	TGTGCCAGCAGCTTTCGGTTCTCGGGTCAGCCAGATACGCAGTATTTT
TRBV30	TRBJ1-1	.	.	CAWSGGNTEAFF	TGTGCCTGGAGCGGGGGGAACACTGAAGCTTTCTTT
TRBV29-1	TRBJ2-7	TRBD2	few	CSVRSGAPYEQYF	TGCAGCGTTAGGAGCGGGGCGCCCTACGAGCAGTACTTC
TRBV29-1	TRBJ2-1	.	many	CSVEAGANYNEQFF	TGCAGCGTTGAGGCAGGGGCTAACTACAATGAGCAGTTCTTC
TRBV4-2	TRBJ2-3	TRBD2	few	CASSQGSASGRRIDTQYF	TGTGCCAGCAGCCAAGGGTCGGCTAGCGGGAGACGGATAGATACGCAGTATTTT
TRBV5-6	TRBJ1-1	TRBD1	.	CASSLVDRGNTEAFF	TGTGCCAGCAGCTTGGTGGACAGGGGGAACACTGAAGCTTTCTTT
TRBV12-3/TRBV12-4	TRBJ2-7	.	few	CASTLLAYRYEQYF	TGTGCCAGCACCCTACTTGCTTATCGCTACGAGCAGTACTTC
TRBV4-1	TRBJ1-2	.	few	CASSQDPMTRWGYGYTF	TGCGCCAGCAGCCAAGATCCGATGACACGGTGGGGGTATGGCTACACCTTC
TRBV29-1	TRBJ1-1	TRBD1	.	CSVVTGGREAFF	TGCAGCGTCGTTACAGGGGGTCGGGAAGCTTTCTTT
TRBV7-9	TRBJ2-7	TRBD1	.	CASSQDRVFSYEQYF	TGTGCCAGCAGCCAAGACAGGGTCTTCTCCTACGAGCAGTACTTC
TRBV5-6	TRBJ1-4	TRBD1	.	CASSWGQMNEKLFF	TGTGCCAGCAGCTGGGGACAGATGAATGAAAAACTGTTTTTT
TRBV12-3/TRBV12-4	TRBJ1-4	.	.	CASSLRSEKLFF	TGTGCCAGCAGTTTACGCAGTGAAAAACTGTTTTTT
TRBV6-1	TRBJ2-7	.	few	CASITPGRGEQYF	TGTGCCAGCATCACTCCAGGGCGGGGCGAGCAGTACTTC
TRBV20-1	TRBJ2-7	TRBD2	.	CSATRLAQYEQYF	TGCAGTGCTACTAGACTAGCGCAATACGAGCAGTACTTC
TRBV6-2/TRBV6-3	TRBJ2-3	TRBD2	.	CASSQPGLGTDTQYF	TGTGCCAGCAGTCAACCGGGACTAGGAACAGATACGCAGTATTTT
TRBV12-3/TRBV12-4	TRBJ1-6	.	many	CASSLGQNNSPLHF	TGTGCCAGCAGTTTAGGCCAGAATAATTCACCCCTCCACTTT
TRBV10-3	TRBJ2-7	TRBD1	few	CAISESPDRVHEQYF	TGTGCCATCAGTGAGTCGCCGGACAGGGTCCACGAGCAGTACTTC
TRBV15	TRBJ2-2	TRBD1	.	CATSRGEDRGSGELFF	TGTGCCACCAGCAGAGGGGAGGACAGGGGTTCCGGGGAGCTGTTTTTT
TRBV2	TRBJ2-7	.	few	CASSGRTIADSYEQYF	TGTGCCAGCAGTGGGAGGACGATAGCAGACTCCTACGAGCAGTACTTC
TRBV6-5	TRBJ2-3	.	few	CASSSTLRGTDTQYF	TGTGCCAGCAGTTCAACCCTTAGGGGCACAGATACGCAGTATTTT
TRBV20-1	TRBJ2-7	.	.	CSAPVGSSYEQYF	TGCAGTGCACCGGTGGGGAGCTCCTACGAGCAGTACTTC
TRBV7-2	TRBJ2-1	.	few	CASSLSANNEQFF	TGTGCCAGCAGCCTCTCGGCCAACAATGAGCAGTTCTTC
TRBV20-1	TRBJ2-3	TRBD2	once	CSARPAGGIGTDTQYF	TGCAGTGCCAGACCCGCGGGAGGTATCGGCACAGATACGCAGTATTTT
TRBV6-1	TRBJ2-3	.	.	CASSLARTADSTDTQYF	TGTGCCAGCAGCCTAGCTCGGACGGCGGACAGCACAGATACGCAGTATTTT
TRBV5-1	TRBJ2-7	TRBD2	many	CASRSTGRYEQYF	TGCGCCAGCAGATCGACCGGGAGGTACGAGCAGTACTTC
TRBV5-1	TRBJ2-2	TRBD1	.	CASSHIRDRGNNGELFF	TGCGCCAGCAGCCATATACGGGACAGGGGGAACAACGGGGAGCTGTTTTTT
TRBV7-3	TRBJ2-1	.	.	CASSKDSPGGYNEQFF	TGTGCCAGCAGCAAGGACAGTCCCGGGGGATACAATGAGCAGTTCTTC
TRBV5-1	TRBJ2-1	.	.	CASSSRWDIPYNEQFF	TGCGCCAGCAGCTCGAGGTGGGATATCCCGTACAATGAGCAGTTCTTC
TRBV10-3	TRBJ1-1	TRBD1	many	CAISEETGSTEAFF	TGTGCCATCAGTGAGGAGACAGGGAGCACTGAAGCTTTCTTT
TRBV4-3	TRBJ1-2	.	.	CASSQDVSVLWGYTF	TGCGCCAGCAGCCAAGACGTCAGCGTTCTATGGGGCTACACCTTC
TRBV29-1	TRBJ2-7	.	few	CSVARRGSYEQYF	TGCAGCGTTGCTCGGCGGGGTTCCTACGAGCAGTACTTC
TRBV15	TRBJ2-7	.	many	CATSSYRDTSYEQYF	TGTGCCACCAGCAGCTACCGGGACACGTCCTACGAGCAGTACTTC